The next 21 T cell receptor beta chains were all read from a single sample in a study of blood T cell repertoires in COVID-19. TCRdb keeps only in-frame clones here, not all; method: immunoSEQ multiplex PCR. The repertoire holds about 210,000 clones, with about 91% as singletons. The sample consisted of PBMCs or T cells enriched from blood (not recorded which). The receptors shown here come from a man younger than 30 with acute COVID-19.

This sequence joins TRBV7-3 and TRBJ2-5; 8 bases align to TRBD1. The CDR3 consists of 16 residues. J lost 1 base, V lost 4 bases, and 8 bases had no gene match. Per the germline V gene, CDR1 is SGHTA and CDR2 is FQGTGA. CDR3 residues: CASSYRGQDFQETQYF. The DNA for the CDR3 is TGTGCCAGCAGCTACCGGGGACAGGACTTCCAAGAGACCCAGTACTTC.

J is TRBJ2-2 and V is TRBV3-1 (or the pseudogene TRBV3-2), with 9 bases lining up with TRBD1. The CDR3 has 16 amino acids. The V and J ends lost 1 base and 8 bases, in that order; junction bases with no gene match: 8. The germline V gene encodes CDR1 LGHDT and CDR2 YNNKEL (reference sequence). The DNA for the CDR3 is TGTGCCAGCAGCCAAGTAGGACAGGGGATTGGTGGGGAGCTGTTTTTT. It yields the protein CASSQVGQGIGGELFF.

Comment on this clone: Other DNA sequences in this specimen translate into the identical CDR3. The chain combines TRBV27 with TRBJ1-1, with D possibly being TRBD1 (5 bases). CDR3 length: 13 amino acids. Germline V CDR1 and CDR2: MNHEY, SMNVEV (reference sequence). V was shortened by 2 bases and J by 4 bases, with 8 bases between the two germline ends. CDR3 loop: CASSLGGGTEAFF. CDR3 bases: TGTGCCAGCAGTTTAGGCGGGGGCACTGAAGCTTTCTTT.

The genes are TRBV28 and TRBJ2-7; D is ambiguous. The CDR3 is 13 amino acids. Between the trimmed V and J ends, which lost 5 bases and 0 bases, there was a span of 8 bases. CDR1 and CDR2 (germline): MDHEN, SYDVKM. CDR3 in DNA: TGTGCCAGCAGTCCCCCCTCCTCCTACGAGCAGTACTTC. It translates to CASSPPSSYEQYF.

The V gene is TRBV30, the J gene TRBJ1-1; D might be TRBD1 (5 bases). Trimming left V 5 bases short and J 5 bases short, with 15 bases between. The CDR3 is 13 residues long. The germline CDR1 and CDR2 sequences are GTSNPN and SVGIG (reference sequence). The DNA of the CDR3 is TGTGCCTGGGACCGGCGGGACCGAACTGAAGCTTTCTTT. Amino acids: CAWDRRDRTEAFF.

The V call is TRBV7-3, the J call TRBJ2-5; TRBD2 might be the D (5 bases). V lost 2 bases and J 5 bases, leaving 15 bases between the germline ends. CDR1 and CDR2 from the germline V gene are SGHTA and FQGTGA. The CDR3 is 15 amino acids. The DNA of the CDR3 is TGTGCCAGCAGCTTAGGTATCGGGAACGGTGAGACCCAGTACTTC. Translating it yields CASSLGIGNGETQYF.

This clone was observed a handful of times. This chain connects TRBV2 to TRBJ2-3; 14 bases align to TRBD2. The CDR3 runs to 15 residues. CDR1 SNHLY and CDR2 FYNNEI come from the germline V gene. V gave up 6 bases and J gave up 3 bases; unmatched junction bases: 2. Written as DNA, the CDR3 is TGTGCCAGCAGGGGACTAGCGGGAGTGACAGATACGCAGTATTTT. Its protein is CASRGLAGVTDTQYF.

This clone was detected only a few times. Other DNA sequences in this sample translate to the same CDR3. The rearrangement joins TRBV18 to TRBJ1-1, with TRBD1 as a possible D gene (6 bases). The CDR3 spans 15 residues. Trimming pared 3 bases from V and 4 bases from J, leaving 15 bases between. From germline, CDR1 is KGHSH and CDR2 LQKENI. CDR3 protein: CASSPEAGARTEAFF. The CDR3 bases are TGTGCCAGCTCACCCGAAGCGGGGGCGCGCACTGAAGCTTTCTTT.

The J gene is TRBJ1-5, the V gene TRBV3-1 (or the pseudogene TRBV3-2); D perhaps matches TRBD1 (6 bases). CDR3 length: 14 amino acids. Germline V gene data show CDR1 as LGHDT and CDR2 as YNNKEL (reference sequence). V lost 1 base to trimming and J lost 5 bases, with 9 bases between them. CDR3 in amino acids: CASSQATGDQPQHF. The CDR3 coding sequence is TGTGCCAGCAGCCAAGCGACAGGCGATCAGCCCCAGCATTTT.

The chain uses TRBV6-5 and TRBJ2-5, with 8 bases matching TRBD2. J gave up 4 bases and V 0 bases, and 4 bases lay outside the gene matches. This CDR3 spans 15 amino acids. CDR1 and CDR2 (germline): MNHEY, SVGAGI. CDR3 bases: TGTGCCAGCAGTTACTCTATGGCGGGAGGAGAGACCCAGTACTTC. This sequence encodes CASSYSMAGGETQYF.

The chain couples TRBV4-3 to TRBJ2-1; no definite D call. V was clipped by 0 bases and J by 7 bases, with 13 bases between them. This CDR3 region has 15 residues. The germline gives CDR1 LGHNA, CDR2 YSLEER. CDR3 sequence: CASSQDPGSGNEQFF. CDR3 DNA sequence: TGCGCCAGCAGCCAAGATCCTGGCTCCGGGAATGAGCAGTTCTTC.

This rearrangement joins TRBV15 to TRBJ1-1, with D perhaps matching TRBD1 (6 bases). Trimming cost V 3 bases and J 1 base, with 9 bases left between them. Germline V gene sequence: CDR1 LNHNV, CDR2 YYDKDF (reference sequence). The CDR3 totals 14 residues. CDR3 in amino acids: CATSSVQGNTEAFF. The CDR3 region has the DNA TGTGCCACCAGCAGCGTACAGGGGAACACTGAAGCTTTCTTT.

The V call is TRBV6-1, the J call TRBJ1-3; TRBD1 might be the D (6 bases). The germline gives CDR1 MNHNS, CDR2 SASEGT. The CDR3 totals 16 residues. Trimming left V 2 bases short and J 4 bases short, with 15 bases between. CDR3 sequence: CASSERGGLGGNTIYF. The DNA for the CDR3 is TGTGCCAGCAGTGAAAGAGGGGGTCTGGGCGGAAACACCATATATTTT.

V gene TRBV5-1 combines with J gene TRBJ2-5, with a weak D call TRBD1 (7 bases). Germline V CDR1 and CDR2: SGHRS, YFSETQ. The V gene lost 4 bases and the J gene lost 5 bases, with 15 bases spanning the gap. The CDR3 runs 14 residues. CDR3 loop: CASSRDRAGETQYF. In nucleotides, the CDR3 is TGCGCCAGCAGCCGCGACAGGGCGGGGGAGACCCAGTACTTC.

The gene calls are TRBV28 and TRBJ2-7, with D perhaps matching TRBD2 (5 bases). Germline V gene data show CDR1 as MDHEN and CDR2 as SYDVKM. V lost 6 bases, J lost 4 bases, and 16 bases lay in between. The CDR3 totals 14 residues. CDR3 residues: CASSPNAGLYEQYF. The CDR3, as DNA: TGTGCCAGCAGCCCTAATGCGGGCCTTTACGAGCAGTACTTC.

For this clone: A junction boundary mismatches the germline segment, possibly from a read error. The chain combines TRBV7-7 with TRBJ2-2; TRBD2 aligns across 9 bases. The CDR3 spans 16 residues. Per the germline V gene, CDR1 is SSHAT and CDR2 is FNYEAQ (reference sequence). The CDR3 coding sequence is TGTGCTAGCAGCCCGGTGGTAGCGGGGGACACCGGGGAGCTGTTTTTT. The encoded protein is CASSPVVAGDTGELFF.

This clone was seen once. The chain carries TRBV28 and TRBJ1-1; D remains ambiguous. The CDR3 sequence is 13 residues long. V lost 2 bases to trimming and J lost 1 base, with 5 bases between them. CDR1 is MDHEN, CDR2 SYDVKM, per germline. CDR3 residues: CASSLEENTEAFF. For the CDR3, the DNA is TGTGCCAGCAGTTTAGAGGAGAACACTGAAGCTTTCTTT.

The rearrangement links TRBV28 to TRBJ1-2; 7 bases are a match to TRBD1. Germline trimming cut 2 bases from V and 8 bases from J; bases unmatched to any gene: 14. The CDR3 runs to 16 residues. Germline values: CDR1 MDHEN, CDR2 SYDVKM. The CDR3 sequence is CASSLGGYFQGEGYTF. CDR3 DNA: TGTGCCAGCAGTTTAGGAGGGTACTTTCAGGGGGAAGGCTACACCTTC.

This chain uses TRBV28 with TRBJ2-7; 9 bases align to TRBD2. In germline, CDR1 is MDHEN, CDR2 SYDVKM. CDR3 length: 15 residues. The trim removed 6 bases at V and 0 bases at J, leaving 6 bases unmatched. The DNA for the CDR3 is TGTGCCAGCAGCTATCTAGCGGGGCCCTCCTACGAGCAGTACTTC. The encoded protein is CASSYLAGPSYEQYF.

The J gene is TRBJ1-5, the V gene TRBV28; 7 bases agree with TRBD1. The V and J ends lost 7 bases and 6 bases, in that order; junction bases with no gene match: 6. CDR3 length equals 13 residues. Germline V CDR1 and CDR2: MDHEN, SYDVKM. CDR3 loop: CASIEGGGQPQHF. The CDR3 DNA reads as TGTGCCAGCATAGAAGGGGGCGGTCAGCCCCAGCATTTT.

The V call is TRBV2, the J call TRBJ1-3, with no clear D. The length of the CDR3 is 13 residues. V lost 6 bases, J lost 9 bases, and 15 bases lay in between. Germline-derived CDR1 and CDR2 are SNHLY and FYNNEI. In nucleotides, the CDR3 is TGTGCCAGCAGATATCGGGGAGCAGCCACCATATATTTT. Its protein is CASRYRGAATIYF.